This T cell receptor (beta chain) stems from a study of T cells expressing NK-cell markers. Overall study context: TCR beta repertoires came from sorted CD3+CD56+NKG2C+, CD3+CD56+NKG2C- and CD3+CD56-NKG2C+ T cells. The study's findings and limits: A few donors likewise had their CD3+CD56-NKG2C+ fraction led by these clonotypes. About six donors showed dominant NKG2C+ clonotypes comprising about 1.0-7.0% of their CD8+ T cells.

Concerning this clonotype: The antigen remains unidentified.

TCRdb reanalyzed the 5' RACE reads, giving one entry per CDR3 protein sequence and no DNA. Its table records about 450,000 distinct CDR3 sequences. The sample taken for sequencing was blood T cells: a sorted CD56 or NKG2C T cell subset, CD4+ or CD8+ T cells, or bulk PBMC T cells (not recorded which). The clonotype was recovered from a woman aged 18 to 75 in good health.

The CDR3 sequence is CSPSGGPPTNYNEQFF. The V gene is TRBV20-1, the J gene TRBJ2-1; the D call of TRBD1 rests on TCRdb alone, since no DNA is present to check it. The CDR3 runs 16 residues. Per germline, CDR1 DFQATT and CDR2 SNEGSKA (reference sequence).